These 27 T cell receptor beta chains came from one sample sequenced in a study of blood T cell repertoires in COVID-19. TCRdb keeps only in-frame clones here, not all; method: immunoSEQ multiplex PCR. The data contain a few hundred thousand clones, roughly 90% of them singletons. Specimen: peripheral blood. The source of these receptors is a woman aged 50 to 60 with active or convalescent COVID-19.

The chain joins TRBV30 to TRBJ2-7; D ambiguous. CDR1 is GTSNPN and CDR2 is SVGIG in the germline V gene (reference sequence). The V end lost 0 bases, the J end lost 1 base, and 4 bases lay between the germline ends. The length of the CDR3 is 12 residues. The CDR3 loop reads CAWSVRSYEQYF. In DNA form, the CDR3 reads TGTGCCTGGAGTGTCCGTTCCTACGAGCAGTACTTC.

The rearrangement links TRBV5-4 to TRBJ1-3; D is possibly TRBD1 (6 bases). With 4 bases removed from V and 0 bases from J, the gap between germline ends came to 17 bases. Germline loops: CDR1 SGHNT, CDR2 YYREEE (reference sequence). CDR3 length equals 17 residues. CDR3 sequence: CASSPFEQGPSGNTIYF. The CDR3 DNA reads TGTGCCAGCAGCCCATTCGAACAGGGCCCCTCTGGAAACACCATATATTTT.

J is TRBJ1-2 and V is TRBV30, with TRBD1 matching over 7 bases. This CDR3 region has 12 residues. Germline CDR1 is GTSNPN and CDR2 is SVGIG (reference sequence). With 8 bases clipped from V and 4 bases from J, the junction kept 7 bases outside the gene matches. This chain's CDR3 is CAVDRRPYGYTF. The CDR3 DNA is TGTGCCGTGGACAGGCGACCCTATGGCTACACCTTC.

This chain links TRBV18 with TRBJ2-7, with TRBD2 matching 8 bases. Germline-derived CDR1 and CDR2 are KGHSH and LQKENI. This CDR3 is 16 amino acids long. V gave up 2 bases and J gave up 6 bases; unmatched junction bases: 12. The CDR3 nucleotides are TGTGCCAGCTCACCAGGAACTACGGGGGGGTTTTCCGAGCAGTACTTC. It is translated as CASSPGTTGGFSEQYF. The full variable domain, rest sourced from reference TRBV18 and TRBJ2-7, is NAGVMQNPRHLVRRRGQEARLRCSPMKGHSHVYWYRQLPEEGLKFMVYLQKENIIDESGMPKERFSAEFPKEGPSILRIQQVVRGDSAAYFCASSPGTTGGFSEQYFGPGTRLTVT.

The chain links TRBV29-1 to TRBJ1-3; D is ambiguous. Trimming pared 5 bases from V and 0 bases from J, leaving 11 bases between. The CDR3 runs 14 residues. Germline V gives CDR1 SQVTM, CDR2 ANQGSEA. CDR3 coding DNA: TGCAGCGTTCTACGAGGAAACTCTGGAAACACCATATATTTT. It translates to CSVLRGNSGNTIYF.

The chain employs TRBV7-8 and TRBJ1-2, with 7 bases that match TRBD1. Germline V gene lookup returns CDR1 SGHVS and CDR2 FQNEAQ. The CDR3 is made up of 15 amino acids. V was clipped by 5 bases and J by 3 bases; unmatched bases: 9. For the CDR3, the DNA is TGTGCCAGCAGCCCGCACAGGGGCGGTGACTATGGCTACACCTTC. It codes for CASSPHRGGDYGYTF.

The rearrangement joins TRBV4-2 to TRBJ2-5; 10 bases are a match to TRBD1. V trimming: 6 bases; J trimming: 5 bases; junction bases outside the gene matches: 12. In germline, CDR1 is LGHNA, CDR2 YNFKEQ. This CDR3 has 16 residues. The CDR3 protein is CASRQYQDRGGETQYF. CDR3 nucleotide sequence: TGTGCCAGCAGACAGTACCAGGACAGGGGGGGCGAGACCCAGTACTTC.

The V and J genes are TRBV7-8 and TRBJ2-2, with TRBD2 as a possible D gene (6 bases). The CDR3 consists of 15 residues. Germline V CDR1 and CDR2: SGHVS, FQNEAQ. Trimming stripped 5 bases from V and 1 base from J, with 11 bases between. Here the CDR3 DNA reads TGTGCCAGCAGCCCTCCGGGGGTGAACACCGGGGAGCTGTTTTTT. Protein sequence: CASSPPGVNTGELFF. The full variable domain, with the rest looked up from reference TRBV7-8 and TRBJ2-2, is GAGVSQSPRYKVAKRGQDVALRCDPISGHVSLFWYQQALGQGPEFLTYFQNEAQLDKSGLPSDRFFAERPEGSVSTLKIQRTQQEDSAVYLCASSPPGVNTGELFFGEGSRLTVL.

This chain connects TRBV28 to TRBJ2-5; 12 nucleotides match TRBD2. This CDR3 has 16 residues. Germline V CDR1 and CDR2: MDHEN, SYDVKM. V dropped 4 bases and J dropped 2; count of bases not matched to a gene: 5. CDR3 sequence: CASSYGLAGLQETQYF. Here the CDR3 DNA reads TGTGCCAGCAGTTACGGACTAGCGGGATTGCAAGAGACCCAGTACTTC.

The chain combines TRBV6-1 with TRBJ1-2, with D possibly matching TRBD1 (5 bases). The germline gives CDR1 MNHNS, CDR2 SASEGT. The CDR3 has 13 residues. Trimming cost V 1 base and J 8 bases, with 11 bases left between them. As DNA, the CDR3 is TGTGCCAGCAGTGAAGGGGAGGGACGCGGCTACACCTTC. It specifies CASSEGEGRGYTF.

About this clone: In the same sample, other DNA sequences code for this CDR3. V is TRBV4-3 and J is TRBJ1-1, with TRBD1 as a possible D gene (5 bases). CDR3 length: 14 residues. Trimming removed 0 bases from V and 1 base from J, with 6 bases in between. Looked up from germline, CDR1 is LGHNA and CDR2 is YSLEER. This CDR3 is CASSQDQGNTEAFF. The CDR3 DNA reads TGCGCCAGCAGCCAAGACCAGGGGAACACTGAAGCTTTCTTT.

CDR3 nucleotide sequence: TGTGCCAGCAGCCCCGAGGGGGCCTATGGCTACACCTTC. Translation gives CASSPEGAYGYTF. The chain employs TRBV11-1 and TRBJ1-2; 7 nucleotides agree with TRBD1. Germline CDR1 reads SGHAT; CDR2 reads FQDESV (reference sequence). The CDR3 has 13 amino acids. V lost 5 bases and J lost 4; bases outside the gene matches: 4.

This rearrangement joins TRBV6-5 to TRBJ1-2; 8 bases map to TRBD1. In germline, CDR1 is MNHEY, CDR2 SVGAGI. The ends lost 8 bases at V and 1 base at J; junction bases unmatched: 9. This CDR3 region has 15 residues. Written as DNA, the CDR3 is TGTGCCAGCGATCAGGGGGCGGCTCTTAACTATGGCTACACCTTC. It encodes CASDQGAALNYGYTF.

CDR3 sequence reads: CSASEPGLRNQPQHF. CDR3 in DNA: TGCAGTGCTAGTGAGCCAGGGCTTCGGAATCAGCCCCAGCATTTT. The rearrangement links TRBV20-1 to TRBJ1-5, with D possibly matching TRBD1 (5 bases). Deletions cut 3 bases from V and 4 bases from J, with 16 bases between. Germline CDR1 DFQATT, CDR2 SNEGSKA (reference sequence). The CDR3 consists of 15 residues.

The chain employs TRBV27 and TRBJ2-5; the D gene is possibly TRBD2 (5 bases). Germline CDR1 reads MNHEY; CDR2 reads SMNVEV (reference sequence). V was pared by 3 bases and J by 4 bases, with 15 bases between. The CDR3 consists of 15 residues. The CDR3 region is CASSFRRGIGETQYF. CDR3 coding DNA: TGTGCCAGCAGTTTCCGGCGAGGGATAGGAGAGACCCAGTACTTC.

This clone has a handful of counts. The rearrangement links TRBV5-1 to TRBJ2-2; 14 bases are shared with TRBD2. This CDR3 contains 17 residues. Per the germline V gene, CDR1 is SGHRS and CDR2 is YFSETQ. J gave up 4 bases and V 3 bases, and 5 bases lay outside the gene matches. CDR3 nucleotides: TGCGCCAGCAGCTATGGAGGGACTAGCGGGAGCACCGGGGAGCTGTTTTTT. Its protein product is CASSYGGTSGSTGELFF.

The chain has TRBV28 and TRBJ2-6; 7 bases fit TRBD1. V was clipped by 5 bases and J by 0 bases; unmatched bases: 13. CDR1 and CDR2 from the germline V gene are MDHEN and SYDVKM. The CDR3 covers 19 residues. The CDR3 sequence: CASSTLTGTVSSGANVLTF. DNA of the CDR3: TGTGCCAGCAGTACCCTGACAGGGACCGTTAGCTCTGGGGCCAACGTCCTGACTTTC.

The CDR3 bases are TGTGCCAGTAGTGAAAAGACCACAGGGAACTACGAGCAGTACTTC. Its translation: CASSEKTTGNYEQYF. The chain combines TRBV19 with TRBJ2-7; a weak D match, TRBD1 (6 bases). The CDR3 totals 15 residues. Trimming removed 5 bases at V and 3 bases at J, with 17 bases between. Germline V gene data show CDR1 as LNHDA and CDR2 as SQIVND (reference sequence).

The CDR3 coding sequence is TGTGCCAGCAGCCCCTGGGGCGTGAACACTGAAGCTTTCTTT. Translation gives CASSPWGVNTEAFF. The chain employs TRBV5-6 and TRBJ1-1, with D perhaps TRBD1 (5 bases). This CDR3 is built from 14 residues. Between the trimmed V and J ends, which lost 4 bases and 0 bases, there was a span of 10 bases. Germline CDR1 and CDR2: SGHDT and YYEEEE.

The chain joins TRBV29-1 to TRBJ2-7, with D perhaps matching TRBD2 (6 bases). Trimming took off 5 bases at V and 0 bases at J, with 11 bases between the two ends. Per germline, CDR1 SQVTM and CDR2 ANQGSEA. CDR3 length equals 13 residues. DNA for the CDR3: TGCAGCGTTCGGGAGATACTCTCCTACGAGCAGTACTTC. This encodes CSVREILSYEQYF.

The chain joins TRBV7-8 to TRBJ1-5; 10 positions agree with TRBD1. V dropped 5 bases and J dropped 5; count of bases not matched to a gene: 0. The CDR3 extends over 13 amino acids. Germline CDR1 and CDR2: SGHVS and FQNEAQ. CDR3 DNA: TGTGCCAGCAGCGGGACAGGGGATCAGCCCCAGCATTTT. It codes for CASSGTGDQPQHF.

The sample holds one count of this clone. CDR3 in amino acids: CASSYYRTGLSPLHF. The CDR3, as DNA: TGTGCCAGTAGTTACTACCGGACAGGGTTATCACCCCTCCACTTT. The rearrangement joins TRBV19 to TRBJ1-6; the match to TRBD1 covers 8 bases. Germline lookup yields CDR1 LNHDA and CDR2 SQIVND (reference sequence). The CDR3 is made up of 15 amino acids. The V gene end was trimmed by 5 bases and the J gene end by 10 bases; junction bases not matched to a gene: 10.

V gene TRBV6-5 combines with J gene TRBJ1-2; TRBD1 agrees at 9 bases. CDR1 is MNHEY and CDR2 is SVGAGI in the germline V gene. The CDR3 consists of 14 residues. V gave up 6 bases and J gave up 8 bases; unmatched junction bases: 10. The CDR3 loop reads CASSLLTGGDGYTF. As DNA, the CDR3 is TGTGCCAGCAGCTTACTGACAGGGGGAGACGGCTACACCTTC.

This clone was detected only a few times. The chain is built from TRBV27 and TRBJ1-2, with 7 bases identical to TRBD1. CDR3 length: 15 amino acids. V gave up 6 bases and J gave up 2 bases; unmatched junction bases: 9. The germline V gene encodes CDR1 MNHEY and CDR2 SMNVEV (reference sequence). This CDR3 is CASSHRGGINYGYTF. The DNA for the CDR3 is TGTGCCAGCAGCCACAGGGGCGGCATCAACTATGGCTACACCTTC.

The V call is TRBV3-1 (or the pseudogene TRBV3-2), the J call TRBJ1-4; 11 bases line up with TRBD1. The CDR3 spans 15 residues. Germline trimming cut 4 bases from V and 5 bases from J; bases unmatched to any gene: 3. In germline, CDR1 is LGHDT, CDR2 YNNKEL (reference sequence). The DNA of the CDR3 is TGTGCCAGCAGCCCGTGGGACAGGGGGAATGAAAAACTGTTTTTT. It translates to CASSPWDRGNEKLFF.

The J gene is TRBJ2-1, the V gene TRBV4-3; 8 bases map to TRBD2. This CDR3 region has 15 residues. J lost 3 bases, V lost 0 bases, and 1 base had no gene match. In germline, CDR1 is LGHNA, CDR2 YSLEER. The DNA for the CDR3 is TGCGCCAGCAGCCAAGAGGCGGGGGGCTACAATGAGCAGTTCTTC. It yields the protein CASSQEAGGYNEQFF.

This rearrangement joins TRBV20-1 to TRBJ1-2; tentative D call: TRBD1 (6 bases). Trimming removed 5 bases at V and 8 bases at J, with 12 bases between. This CDR3 region has 11 residues. Germline V gene data show CDR1 as DFQATT and CDR2 as SNEGSKA (reference sequence). The CDR3 is CSAYRVGGYTF. The CDR3 nucleotides read TGCAGTGCTTACAGGGTTGGCGGCTACACCTTC.